This passage covers 17 T cell receptor beta chains from one sample sequenced in a study of cytotoxic CD8 clonotypes in ibrutinib-treated CLL listed by TCRdb under 2021. The method behind the library was the immunoSEQ multiplex PCR assay. TCRdb re-hosts the immuneACCESS table, in-frame sequences only. Its copies lack some clones; in the studies checked, an unresolved V gene accounts for under half of them, and the cause for the rest is not known. A total of some 11,000 clones appear in this sample, 60% to 80% of them only once. The biggest ten clones account for about 25% of the sample. The sample in question was PBMCs, obtained before ibrutinib treatment. Receptors were obtained from a human donor with chronic lymphocytic leukemia.

Only one count was recorded for this clone. V gene TRBV15 combines with J gene TRBJ2-1, with 10 bases matching TRBD2. Germline trimming cut 0 bases from V and 3 bases from J; bases unmatched to any gene: 5. Germline V gene sequence: CDR1 LNHNV, CDR2 YYDKDF (reference sequence). The CDR3 has 17 amino acids. The CDR3 coding sequence is TGTGCCACCAGCAGAGATAGCGGGGGGACCAACTACAATGAGCAGTTCTTC. The encoded protein is CATSRDSGGTNYNEQFF.

The genes are TRBV5-1 and TRBJ2-7; maybe TRBD1 (5 bases). The germline V gene has CDR1 SGHRS and CDR2 YFSETQ. The CDR3 has 16 residues. V lost 0 bases, J lost 7 bases, and 20 bases lay in between. CDR3 DNA sequence: TGCGCCAGCAGCTTGGCTGACGAAGGCAGGGCTCATGAGCAGTACTTC. Residues: CASSLADEGRAHEQYF. The full variable domain, in which reference TRBV5-1 and TRBJ2-7 provide the parts outside the CDR3, is KAGVTQTPRYLIKTRGQQVTLSCSPISGHRSVSWYQQTPGQGLQFLFEYFSETQRNKGNFPGRFSGRQFSNSRSEMNVSTLELGDSALYLCASSLADEGRAHEQYFGPGTRLTVT.

V and J are TRBV7-9 and TRBJ1-4; TRBD1 aligns across 10 bases. This CDR3 has 15 residues. Germline-derived CDR1 and CDR2 are SEHNR and FQNEAQ (reference sequence). J was trimmed by 6 bases and V by 5 bases; bases with no gene match: 6. The CDR3 spells CASSPGTGEDEKLFF. The CDR3 DNA reads as TGTGCCAGCAGCCCCGGGACAGGGGAGGATGAAAAACTGTTTTTT.

The chain uses TRBV25-1 and TRBJ1-1; tentatively, D is TRBD1 (6 bases). CDR1 and CDR2 from the germline V gene are MGHDK and SYGVNS. The length of the CDR3 is 15 residues. The V end lost 4 bases, the J end lost 9 bases, and 21 bases lay between the germline ends. CDR3 protein: CASSVSGLGRGKAFF. CDR3 coding DNA: TGTGCCAGCAGTGTTTCCGGACTAGGGAGGGGGAAAGCTTTCTTT.

The rearrangement links TRBV4-1 to TRBJ2-7; 7 bases are a match to TRBD1. The V and J ends lost 2 bases and 3 bases, in that order; junction bases with no gene match: 4. Germline CDR1 and CDR2: MGHRA and YSYEKL. The CDR3 is made up of 14 amino acids. The CDR3 nucleotides are TGCGCCAGCAGCCAACCCGGGACAGACTACGAGCAGTACTTC. As protein: CASSQPGTDYEQYF.

This rearrangement joins TRBV27 to TRBJ2-1; D is unclear. CDR1 MNHEY and CDR2 SMNVEV come from the germline V gene (reference sequence). Trimming pared 5 bases from V and 4 bases from J, leaving 9 bases between. The CDR3 length is 13 residues. The CDR3 DNA reads as TGTGCCAGCAGTCTCGACACGTACAATGAGCAGTTCTTC. This sequence encodes CASSLDTYNEQFF.

This clone has a handful of counts. This sequence joins TRBV9 and TRBJ1-4; the D is unclear. Trimming removed 4 bases from V and 2 bases from J, with 12 bases in between. CDR1 is SGDLS, CDR2 YYNGEE, per germline. This CDR3 contains 15 residues. CDR3 sequence (DNA): TGTGCCAGCAGCCTAGCGGGAGTGACTAATGAAAAACTGTTTTTT. Amino acid sequence: CASSLAGVTNEKLFF.

A few counts support this clone. The chain has TRBV6-1 and TRBJ2-7; 8 positions agree with TRBD1. The length of the CDR3 is 13 residues. The V segment lost 4 bases and the J segment 9 bases; nucleotides outside the gene matches: 8. Germline V lookup: CDR1 MNHNS, CDR2 SASEGT. DNA for the CDR3: TGTGCCAGCAGTGTCGACAGGGGCGGCGGGCAGTACTTC. This gives the protein CASSVDRGGGQYF.

CDR3 nucleotides: TGTGCCAGCAGTAGCCGGGACAGGGTTGCCGGCTACACCTTC. This gives the protein CASSSRDRVAGYTF. The chain uses TRBV6-5 and TRBJ1-2, with TRBD1 matching 9 bases. This CDR3 spans 14 amino acids. Germline V gene lookup returns CDR1 MNHEY and CDR2 SVGAGI. Germline trimming cut 5 bases from V and 8 bases from J; bases unmatched to any gene: 9.

CDR3: CASSLDWTGGTGELFF. Here the CDR3 DNA reads TGTGCCAGCAGCTTAGATTGGACAGGGGGTACCGGGGAGCTGTTTTTT. V and J are TRBV11-2 and TRBJ2-2, with 10 bases aligning to TRBD1. Germline V gene data show CDR1 as SGHAT and CDR2 as FQNNGV. After removal of 0 bases from V and 5 bases from J, the junction contained 3 bases not matched to a gene. CDR3 length: 16 amino acids.

The chain couples TRBV27 to TRBJ1-5; D is unresolved. Germline loops: CDR1 MNHEY, CDR2 SMNVEV (reference sequence). The CDR3 loop spans 15 amino acids. Trimming shortened V by 0 bases and J by 6 bases, and 12 bases separated the two germline ends. In DNA, the CDR3 is TGTGCCAGCAGTTTATCGGCAGCCTGGGGTCAGCCCCAGCATTTT. Translated, it gives CASSLSAAWGQPQHF.

A note on this clone: An end of the junction does not agree with germline; a read error may underlie this. The genes are TRBV6-4 and TRBJ1-2; D is unclear. This CDR3 contains 16 residues. CDR1 is MRHNA, CDR2 SNTAGT, per germline. The CDR3 region has the DNA TGTGCCAGCAGTTACTCCACCGGGATAGGCAGTTATGGCTACACCTTC. Protein: CASSYSTGIGSYGYTF.

This chain joins TRBV7-6 and TRBJ2-5; D not resolved. V was shortened by 0 bases and J by 0 bases, with 8 bases between the two germline ends. There are 15 residues in the CDR3. Germline values: CDR1 SGHVS, CDR2 FNYEAQ. The CDR3 reads CASSLAGGDQETQYF. For the CDR3, the DNA is TGTGCCAGCAGCTTAGCGGGCGGAGACCAAGAGACCCAGTACTTC.

The rearrangement uses TRBV28 and TRBJ2-7; D might be TRBD1 or TRBD2, each matching 5 bases. This CDR3 is built from 15 residues. Germline V gene data show CDR1 as MDHEN and CDR2 as SYDVKM. The germline V and J ends were trimmed by 6 bases and 3 bases, with 18 bases remaining between them. The CDR3: CASSRRVGADYEQYF. In DNA form, the CDR3 reads TGTGCCAGCAGCCGGCGGGTAGGGGCGGACTACGAGCAGTACTTC. The whole variable domain, filled in from reference TRBV28 and TRBJ2-7, reads DVKVTQSSRYLVKRTGEKVFLECVQDMDHENMFWYRQDPGLGLRLIYFSYDVKMKEKGDIPEGYSVSREKKERFSLILESASTNQTSMYLCASSRRVGADYEQYFGPGTRLTVT.

This rearrangement joins TRBV9 to TRBJ2-1; TRBD1 matches at 9 bases. The V gene end was trimmed by 0 bases and the J gene end by 6 bases; junction bases not matched to a gene: 10. Germline V CDR1 and CDR2: SGDLS, YYNGEE. This CDR3 region has 17 residues. The CDR3 spells CASSVVTGTGSSNEQFF. CDR3 nucleotide sequence: TGTGCCAGCAGCGTAGTCACCGGGACAGGGAGCTCCAATGAGCAGTTCTTC. Variable domain in full (rest from reference TRBV9 and TRBJ2-1): DSGVTQTPKHLITATGQRVTLRCSPRSGDLSVYWYQQSLDQGLQFLIQYYNGEERAKGNILERFSAQQFPDLHSELNLSSLELGDSALYFCASSVVTGTGSSNEQFFGPGTRLTVL.

The J gene is TRBJ2-7, the V gene TRBV6-6; maybe TRBD1 (7 bases). Germline CDR1 is MNHNY and CDR2 is SVGAGI (reference sequence). The CDR3 spans 14 residues. V lost 3 bases and J 6 bases, leaving 15 bases between the germline ends. The CDR3 DNA reads as TGTGCCAGCAGTTATAGACCTCAGGGGGGCGAGCAGTACTTC. Protein product: CASSYRPQGGEQYF.

J is TRBJ2-5 and V is TRBV30, with D perhaps TRBD2 (5 bases). The V end lost 0 bases, the J end lost 5 bases, and 13 bases lay between the germline ends. Germline V gives CDR1 GTSNPN, CDR2 SVGIG (reference sequence). The CDR3 consists of 14 residues. This chain's CDR3 is CAWSVSSPGETQYF. The CDR3 DNA follows: TGTGCCTGGAGTGTAAGCTCTCCGGGGGAGACCCAGTACTTC.